These 30 T cell receptor beta chains were sequenced from one sample in a study of blood T cell repertoires in COVID-19. Libraries were prepared by immunoSEQ multiplex PCR; TCRdb keeps only in-frame clonotypes and omits some of them. The sample shows around 300,000 clones, roughly 86% of them seen only once. Sample: PBMCs or T cells enriched from blood (not recorded which). The receptor set was obtained from a woman in her thirties who had recovered from COVID-19.

The rearrangement joins TRBV20-1 to TRBJ2-7; D gene ambiguous. The germline gives CDR1 DFQATT, CDR2 SNEGSKA (reference sequence). This CDR3 is 11 amino acids long. Trimming removed 0 bases at V and 9 bases at J, with 9 bases between. The CDR3 DNA is TGCAGTGCTAGAGAAAGGAACAGGCAGTACTTC. It codes for CSARERNRQYF.

The chain has TRBV2 and TRBJ1-4; TRBD1 matches at 9 bases. This CDR3 has 14 residues. V was pared by 4 bases and J by 7 bases, with 4 bases of the junction left unmatched. Germline CDR1 SNHLY, CDR2 FYNNEI. Here the CDR3 DNA reads TGTGCCAGCAGTGCGACAGGGGGTGTTGAAAAACTGTTTTTT. It encodes CASSATGGVEKLFF.

The rearrangement uses TRBV24-1 and TRBJ2-2, with TRBD1 matching 10 bases. Losses at the gene ends were 4 bases for V and 6 bases for J; bases not matched to a gene: 7. Germline V gives CDR1 KGHDR, CDR2 SFDVKD. The CDR3 is made up of 16 amino acids. CDR3 protein: CATSDRQGARSGELFF. The DNA of the CDR3 is TGTGCCACCAGTGACAGACAGGGGGCGAGATCCGGGGAGCTGTTTTTT.

This chain joins TRBV7-2 and TRBJ1-2; possibly TRBD1 for D (6 bases). Between the trimmed V and J ends, which lost 2 bases and 4 bases, there was a span of 14 bases. The CDR3 spans 15 residues. Germline CDR1 reads SGHTA; CDR2 reads FQGNSA. The CDR3 spells CASSLSPGTTYGYTF. The CDR3 DNA sequence: TGTGCCAGCAGCTTAAGCCCGGGGACAACCTATGGCTACACCTTC.

This chain connects TRBV19 to TRBJ1-1; TRBD1 might be the D (5 bases). Trimming cost V 3 bases and J 3 bases, with 23 bases left between them. The CDR3 totals 18 residues. Per germline, CDR1 LNHDA and CDR2 SQIVND (reference sequence). CDR3 protein: CASSIQDLRQGGDTEAFF. The DNA of the CDR3 is TGTGCCAGTAGTATTCAAGATCTGAGGCAGGGAGGGGACACTGAAGCTTTCTTT.

The chain uses TRBV27 and TRBJ1-6; a possible D gene is TRBD1 (5 bases). The ends were cut back, 7 bases at V and 4 bases at J, with 11 bases in the middle. The CDR3 spans 14 residues. Germline values: CDR1 MNHEY, CDR2 SMNVEV (reference sequence). The DNA of the CDR3 is TGTGCCAGCATCGGCGGGGGTTATAATTCACCCCTCCACTTT. Encoded protein: CASIGGGYNSPLHF.

The rearrangement uses TRBV6-5 and TRBJ2-2; D is unclear. V was pared by 4 bases and J by 6 bases, with 15 bases between. The V gene's germline CDR1 is MNHEY and CDR2 SVGAGI. CDR3 length: 15 amino acids. CDR3 DNA: TGTGCCAGCAGTTCCCGAATTACCAGGCCCGGGGAGCTGTTTTTT. This gives the protein CASSSRITRPGELFF.

The rearrangement joins TRBV7-8 to TRBJ2-3, with D maybe TRBD1 (5 bases). Trimming took 1 base from V and 2 from J, leaving 16 bases between them. The CDR3 covers 17 residues. Germline V gene lookup returns CDR1 SGHVS and CDR2 FQNEAQ. CDR3 region: CASSLGVFLGDTDTQYF. The CDR3 coding sequence is TGTGCCAGCAGCTTAGGAGTATTCCTAGGGGACACAGATACGCAGTATTTT.

The chain joins TRBV5-1 to TRBJ2-7; 8 bases are a match to TRBD2. The CDR3 covers 15 residues. Germline V lookup: CDR1 SGHRS, CDR2 YFSETQ. J lost 3 bases, V lost 0 bases, and 5 bases had no gene match. The CDR3 DNA follows: TGCGCCAGCAGCTTGGTTAGCGGGATCGGCTACGAGCAGTACTTC. Translated: CASSLVSGIGYEQYF. Together with reference TRBV5-1 and TRBJ2-7, the CDR3 gives the full variable domain: KAGVTQTPRYLIKTRGQQVTLSCSPISGHRSVSWYQQTPGQGLQFLFEYFSETQRNKGNFPGRFSGRQFSNSRSEMNVSTLELGDSALYLCASSLVSGIGYEQYFGPGTRLTVT.

V usage is TRBV6-5 and J usage is TRBJ1-1; D gene ambiguous. V lost 6 bases and J lost 1, with 9 bases in between. The CDR3 consists of 13 residues. Germline V CDR1 and CDR2: MNHEY, SVGAGI. CDR3 loop: CASRFTGNTEAFF. CDR3 DNA sequence: TGTGCCAGCAGATTTACGGGGAACACTGAAGCTTTCTTT.

The chain links TRBV15 to TRBJ2-3, with unresolved D. V was clipped by 1 base and J by 1 base, with 15 bases between them. Germline lookup yields CDR1 LNHNV and CDR2 YYDKDF (reference sequence). This CDR3 contains 17 residues. CDR3 in amino acids: CATSRGPSHLRTDTQYF. As DNA, the CDR3 is TGTGCCACCAGCAGAGGTCCGTCGCACCTACGCACAGATACGCAGTATTTT.

This clone came up a few times. The chain employs TRBV12-2 and TRBJ1-6; the D call of TRBD1 is as the table states it, not checked on the DNA. TRBV12-2 constitutes a pseudogene. CDR3 size: 12 residues. For the CDR3, the DNA is TGTGCAAGTCGCTTAGCGGGGGCCCTCGTCCACTTT. Translating it yields CASRLAGALVHF.

This clone was detected only once. The rearrangement uses TRBV28 and TRBJ1-2; TRBD1 aligns across 7 bases. V lost 3 bases to trimming and J lost 7 bases; unmatched junction nucleotides: 8. The CDR3 spans 14 residues. The germline V gene has CDR1 MDHEN and CDR2 SYDVKM. CDR3: CASSFSDRPVGYTF. The CDR3 DNA sequence: TGTGCCAGCAGTTTCTCGGACAGGCCCGTTGGCTACACCTTC.

About this clone: One end of the junction does not line up with germline, which may come from a read error. The chain employs TRBV15 and TRBJ1-1, with TRBD1 matching 9 bases. Looked up from germline, CDR1 is LNHNV and CDR2 is YYDKDF (reference sequence). The CDR3 loop spans 15 amino acids. CDR3 residues: CATSRDFGDRAFLEF. CDR3 nucleotides: TGTGCCACCAGCAGAGATTTTGGGGACAGGGCGTTTCTGGAGTTT.

This clone is a singleton in its sample. This sequence joins TRBV28 and TRBJ2-1; D is ambiguous. The CDR3 length is 11 residues. Germline V gene lookup returns CDR1 MDHEN and CDR2 SYDVKM. V was shortened by 7 bases and J by 4 bases, with 5 bases between the two germline ends. The CDR3 sequence is CASNIYNEQFF. The CDR3 nucleotides are TGTGCCAGCAATATATACAATGAGCAGTTCTTC.

The chain joins TRBV2 to TRBJ1-2, with D possibly being TRBD1 (6 bases). CDR3 length: 14 residues. With 1 base removed from V and 4 bases from J, the gap between germline ends came to 10 bases. Germline CDR1 is SNHLY and CDR2 is FYNNEI. CDR3 loop: CASSEEVGGYGYTF. The CDR3 DNA is TGTGCCAGCAGTGAAGAAGTAGGGGGCTATGGCTACACCTTC.

This chain connects TRBV7-2 to TRBJ2-3; a possible D gene is TRBD2 (6 bases). Trimming shortened V by 6 bases and J by 4 bases, and 23 bases separated the two germline ends. This CDR3 has 17 residues. CDR1 and CDR2 (germline): SGHTA, FQGNSA. CDR3 residues: CASSIAVAGGGPDTQYF. CDR3 nucleotides: TGTGCCAGCAGTATAGCGGTGGCGGGCGGAGGCCCAGATACGCAGTATTTT.

The chain has TRBV4-2 and TRBJ2-7; 8 positions agree with TRBD2. CDR3 length: 17 residues. Trimming at V came to 4 bases and at J to 2 bases, leaving 13 bases not matched to a gene. Germline CDR1 and CDR2: LGHNA and YNFKEQ. CDR3 in DNA: TGTGCCAGCAGCCTGGGACCCCCAACTAGCGGCCCCTACGAGCAGTACTTC. Protein: CASSLGPPTSGPYEQYF.

The J gene is TRBJ2-1, the V gene TRBV27, with TRBD1 matching over 7 bases. This CDR3 contains 15 residues. Germline CDR1 is MNHEY and CDR2 is SMNVEV (reference sequence). The V and J ends lost 3 bases and 5 bases, in that order; junction bases with no gene match: 7. This CDR3 is CASSLTGLNNNEQFF. The CDR3 DNA reads as TGTGCCAGCAGTTTGACAGGGCTGAACAACAATGAGCAGTTCTTC.

The gene calls are TRBV27 and TRBJ2-7; TRBD2 matches at 11 bases. The V gene's germline CDR1 is MNHEY and CDR2 SMNVEV (reference sequence). This CDR3 has 15 amino acids. V was pared by 5 bases and J by 2 bases, with 5 bases of the junction left unmatched. CDR3 sequence (DNA): TGTGCCAGCAGTACGGGGACTAGCGGTGCCTACGAGCAGTACTTC. Translated, it gives CASSTGTSGAYEQYF.

This chain uses TRBV19 with TRBJ1-5; D not resolved. V lost 1 base and J lost 3, with 13 bases in between. The CDR3 consists of 16 residues. Germline assignment: CDR1 LNHDA and CDR2 SQIVND (reference sequence). The CDR3 spells CASSIAAHGVNQPQHF. The CDR3 DNA is TGTGCCAGTAGTATAGCTGCGCACGGAGTCAATCAGCCCCAGCATTTT.

V usage is TRBV7-9 and J usage is TRBJ1-1, with 8 bases that match TRBD1. Germline CDR1 SEHNR, CDR2 FQNEAQ (reference sequence). Trimming at V came to 5 bases and at J to 4 bases, leaving 9 bases not matched to a gene. This CDR3 has 15 residues. The CDR3 bases are TGTGCCAGCAGCATCAGGACAGGGTGGGGCACTGAAGCTTTCTTT. Protein product: CASSIRTGWGTEAFF.

The chain is built from TRBV27 and TRBJ2-1, with 7 bases identical to TRBD2. Germline CDR1 is MNHEY and CDR2 is SMNVEV (reference sequence). V was clipped by 6 bases and J by 5 bases; unmatched bases: 10. This CDR3 is 15 amino acids long. The CDR3 DNA sequence: TGTGCCAGCAGCCCCATCTGGGACTACAACAATGAGCAGTTCTTC. Translated: CASSPIWDYNNEQFF.

The chain employs TRBV10-3 and TRBJ2-3, with D possibly being TRBD1 (6 bases). V was shortened by 9 bases and J by 5 bases, with 12 bases between the two germline ends. The CDR3 length is 12 residues. Per germline, CDR1 ENHRY and CDR2 SYGVKD. CDR3 nucleotides: TGTGCCATTACAGGGTCGGGAGATACGCAGTATTTT. The encoded protein is CAITGSGDTQYF.

The chain combines TRBV4-1 with TRBJ2-7; 7 positions agree with TRBD1. The CDR3 covers 16 residues. The V segment lost 0 bases and the J segment 7 bases; nucleotides outside the gene matches: 12. CDR1 and CDR2 (germline): MGHRA, YSYEKL. DNA for the CDR3: TGCGCCAGCAGCCAAGATCAAGGACAGGTTTGGTATGAGCAGTACTTC. This encodes CASSQDQGQVWYEQYF.

The chain employs TRBV6-4 and TRBJ2-3, with D tentatively TRBD2 (5 bases). Germline CDR1 MRHNA, CDR2 SNTAGT. The CDR3 extends over 14 amino acids. V was cut by 3 bases and J by 2 bases, with 9 bases left in between. In nucleotides, the CDR3 is TGTGCCAGCAGTGAGAGGGTTCACACAGATACGCAGTATTTT. Protein: CASSERVHTDTQYF.

The rearrangement joins TRBV28 to TRBJ1-5, with D perhaps TRBD1 (6 bases). The germline gives CDR1 MDHEN, CDR2 SYDVKM. Trimming pared 6 bases from V and 7 bases from J, leaving 16 bases between. The CDR3 loop spans 14 amino acids. The CDR3 is CASRTTGQVQPQHF. CDR3 nucleotides: TGTGCCAGCAGAACGACAGGCCAAGTGCAGCCCCAGCATTTT.

This chain uses TRBV27 with TRBJ2-3, with 8 positions matching TRBD2. The germline gives CDR1 MNHEY, CDR2 SMNVEV (reference sequence). Trimming took 8 bases from V and 4 from J; bases not matched to a gene: 11. The CDR3 runs to 15 residues. The CDR3 region has the DNA TGTGCCAGCTCTGCGGTTGCGGGAGGTTCAGATACGCAGTATTTT. Amino acid sequence: CASSAVAGGSDTQYF.

The V gene is TRBV4-2, the J gene TRBJ1-5, with D perhaps TRBD1 (6 bases). This CDR3 is built from 15 residues. Per the germline V gene, CDR1 is LGHNA and CDR2 is YNFKEQ. The V gene lost 1 base and the J gene lost 0 bases, with 7 bases spanning the gap. CDR3: CASSQGDISNQPQHF. The CDR3 DNA reads as TGTGCCAGCAGCCAAGGGGACATTAGCAATCAGCCCCAGCATTTT.

The genes are TRBV30 and TRBJ2-1; 8 bases fit TRBD2. Germline CDR1 is GTSNPN and CDR2 is SVGIG (reference sequence). Trimming cost V 5 bases and J 7 bases; bases outside gene matches: 10. The CDR3 consists of 14 residues. In DNA form, the CDR3 reads TGTGCCTGGGAAGAAGCGGGAGAGGGTAATGAGCAGTTCTTC. Amino acids: CAWEEAGEGNEQFF.